The rows below give T cell receptor beta chains drawn from one sample of a study of identical twins. Using its own MiXCR run on the 5' RACE reads, TCRdb lists one record per CDR3 protein. The sample holds 400,000 to 500,000 distinct CDR3 sequences, roughly 18% seen once. The sample was naive T cells sorted from blood. The origin of the receptors is a man aged 45-65 years in good health. Both conserved end residues are part of each CDR3. The order of the fields is J gene, D gene, clone size, V gene, CDR3 protein, CDR3 DNA. The D gene is left open where the match is weak. Clone size is not always given. Where it is, it says once, few, many or a class for expanded clones.

TRBJ1-5 . few TRBV20-1 CSARGGSESNQPQHF TGCAGTGCTAGAGGAGGATCCGAAAGCAATCAGCCCCAGCATTTT
TRBJ2-5 . . TRBV28 CASNTGKETQYF TGTGCCAGCAACACAGGGAAAGAGACCCAGTACTTC
TRBJ2-1 TRBD2 . TRBV28 CASRGGGLARQFF TGTGCCAGCAGGGGGGGGGGACTCGCACGGCAGTTCTTC
TRBJ1-2 . . TRBV7-2 CASSLSYTNYGYTF TGTGCCAGCAGCTTAAGTTACACCAACTATGGCTACACCTTC
TRBJ2-5 . . TRBV5-6 CASSFGWSRETQYF TGTGCCAGCAGCTTTGGATGGTCGAGGGAGACCCAGTACTTC
TRBJ1-2 . . TRBV5-4 CASSPGRPYGYTF TGTGCCAGCAGCCCAGGGAGGCCTTATGGCTACACCTTC
TRBJ2-4 TRBD1 . TRBV4-2 CASSEDRENIQYF TGTGCCAGCAGCGAGGACAGGGAGAACATTCAGTACTTC
TRBJ2-2 . many TRBV24-1 CATSDRVWNTGELFF TGTGCCACCAGTGACAGGGTATGGAACACCGGGGAGCTGTTTTTT
TRBJ2-5 TRBD1 . TRBV7-2 CASSKDTGVGTQYF TGTGCCAGCAGCAAGGACACAGGGGTGGGGACCCAGTACTTC
TRBJ1-2 . few TRBV7-2 CASSSQGLAYGYTF TGTGCCAGCAGCTCACAGGGCCTGGCCTATGGCTACACCTTC
TRBJ2-5 . . TRBV5-1 CASSYRDGPTAQYF TGCGCCAGCAGCTACCGGGACGGACCCACGGCCCAGTACTTC
TRBJ2-5 . . TRBV7-9 CASRRFGETQYF TGTGCCAGCAGGAGGTTCGGAGAGACCCAGTACTTC
TRBJ2-2 . . TRBV12-3/TRBV12-4 CASSFRRTNTGELFF TGTGCCAGCAGTTTCAGACGGACTAACACCGGGGAGCTGTTTTTT
TRBJ2-1 TRBD2 few TRBV5-1 CASSWDPLGLAGTNNEQFF TGCGCCAGCAGCTGGGACCCCCTGGGGCTAGCGGGGACCAACAATGAGCAGTTCTTC
TRBJ2-2 . . TRBV24-1 CATSKENTGELFF TGTGCCACCAGTAAGGAGAACACCGGGGAGCTGTTTTTT
TRBJ1-1 . few TRBV6-2/TRBV6-3 CASSYVGLEAFF TGTGCCAGCAGTTACGTGGGGCTTGAAGCTTTCTTT
TRBJ2-7 TRBD1 many TRBV20-1 CSARDPGTVFYEQYF TGCAGTGCTAGAGATCCCGGGACAGTTTTCTACGAGCAGTACTTC
TRBJ2-2 TRBD2 . TRBV11-2 CASSLSSGGYTGELFF TGTGCCAGCAGCTTAAGTAGCGGGGGGTACACCGGGGAGCTGTTTTTT
TRBJ2-2 TRBD1 many TRBV24-1 CATSDFEDRSTGELFF TGTGCCACCAGTGATTTTGAGGACAGGAGCACCGGGGAGCTGTTTTTT
TRBJ2-7 . many TRBV28 CASSEQGFEQYF TGTGCCAGCAGTGAACAGGGTTTCGAGCAGTACTTC
TRBJ2-5 . few TRBV10-3 CAISEVVGFPGETQYF TGTGCCATCAGTGAAGTTGTGGGATTTCCAGGGGAGACCCAGTACTTC
TRBJ2-3 . few TRBV19 CASSTLGQSTDTQYF TGTGCCAGTAGTACCCTCGGACAGAGCACAGATACGCAGTATTTT
TRBJ2-2 TRBD2 many TRBV7-3 CASSLGGGGVTGELFF TGTGCCAGCAGCTTAGGGGGGGGAGGCGTGACCGGGGAGCTGTTTTTT